A single sample is the source of the 21 T cell receptor beta chains below, sequenced in a study of CD8+ T cells in alopecia areata. Sequencing relied on a cDNA template that was reverse transcribed from extracted RNA. TCRdb's copy holds only in-frame clones and misses some; the assay was immunoSEQ multiplex PCR. The repertoire holds about 110,000 clones, with about 59% as singletons. Treatment given: oral pan-JAK inhibitor, 5-10 mg twice daily. The sequenced sample was CD8+ T cells sorted from blood, obtained at week 24, from a patient treated with tofacitinib. The receptor source for this set is a human donor with alopecia areata.

V gene TRBV11-2 combines with J gene TRBJ2-7; D is possibly TRBD2 (6 bases). This CDR3 is built from 15 residues. The V gene lost 5 bases and the J gene lost 2 bases, with 16 bases spanning the gap. Germline CDR1 reads SGHAT; CDR2 reads FQNNGV. CDR3 sequence reads: CASSPRDFRPYEQYF. For the CDR3, the DNA is TGTGCCAGCAGCCCTCGGGACTTCCGCCCCTACGAGCAGTACTTC.

This sequence joins TRBV2 and TRBJ1-1; D not certain. V shed 5 bases and J shed 1 base, with 8 bases lying between them. The CDR3 extends over 13 amino acids. From germline, CDR1 is SNHLY and CDR2 FYNNEI. The CDR3 nucleotides are TGTGCCAGCAGTCTGGACTCGAACACTGAAGCTTTCTTT. It encodes CASSLDSNTEAFF. Full variable domain (rest looked up from reference TRBV2 and TRBJ1-1): EPEVTQTPSHQVTQMGQEVILRCVPISNHLYFYWYRQILGQKVEFLVSFYNNEISEKSEIFDDQFSVERPDGSNFTLKIRSTKLEDSAMYFCASSLDSNTEAFFGQGTRLTVV.

The chain uses TRBV2 and TRBJ1-3, with a possible D match to TRBD1 (6 bases). The CDR3 sequence is 14 residues long. Trimming pared 11 bases from V and 0 bases from J, leaving 14 bases between. Looked up from germline, CDR1 is SNHLY and CDR2 is FYNNEI. The CDR3 reads CAVGDISSGNTIYF. CDR3 sequence (DNA): TGTGCCGTAGGGGACATAAGCTCTGGAAACACCATATATTTT. Based on the CDR3 plus reference TRBV2 and TRBJ1-3, the full variable domain is EPEVTQTPSHQVTQMGQEVILRCVPISNHLYFYWYRQILGQKVEFLVSFYNNEISEKSEIFDDQFSVERPDGSNFTLKIRSTKLEDSAMYFCAVGDISSGNTIYFGEGSWLTVV.

The chain is built from TRBV10-3 and TRBJ2-3; D possibly corresponds to TRBD2 (5 bases). CDR3 length: 16 amino acids. Germline lookup yields CDR1 ENHRY and CDR2 SYGVKD. With 1 base removed from V and 2 bases from J, the gap between germline ends came to 13 bases. The CDR3 sequence is CAISEYEVRDTDTQYF. CDR3 nucleotides: TGTGCCATCAGTGAGTATGAGGTTCGGGACACAGATACGCAGTATTTT.

This clone was observed a few times. The chain couples TRBV4-2 to TRBJ2-2, with 10 bases identical to TRBD1. CDR3 length: 17 residues. V shed 3 bases, J shed 6 bases, and the junction held 10 bases outside the gene matches. Germline CDR1 and CDR2: LGHNA and YNFKEQ. The CDR3 loop is CASSQLVGTGAPGELFF. CDR3 bases: TGTGCCAGCAGCCAGTTGGTGGGGACAGGGGCACCCGGGGAGCTGTTTTTT.

There are a few counts of this clone. The chain couples TRBV10-2 to TRBJ2-7; possible D gene TRBD1, 5 bases. The CDR3 sequence is 17 residues long. Germline assignment: CDR1 WSHSY and CDR2 SAAADI. Trimming pared 3 bases from V and 2 bases from J, leaving 20 bases between. This CDR3 reads CASSDPRQHSSAYEQYF. The CDR3 DNA sequence: TGCGCCAGCAGTGACCCCCGACAGCATAGTTCAGCCTACGAGCAGTACTTC.

This chain joins TRBV19 and TRBJ1-5; D is uncertain. Germline loops: CDR1 LNHDA, CDR2 SQIVND (reference sequence). The CDR3 has 16 residues. Trimming pared 2 bases from V and 0 bases from J, leaving 11 bases between. The CDR3 here is CASSITDIYSNQPQHF. In nucleotides, the CDR3 is TGTGCCAGTAGTATAACGGATATTTATAGCAATCAGCCCCAGCATTTT.

This chain connects TRBV4-1 to TRBJ2-3; D gene uncertain. Between the trimmed V and J ends, which lost 3 bases and 2 bases, there was a span of 12 bases. Germline V gene data show CDR1 as MGHRA and CDR2 as YSYEKL. The CDR3 is made up of 15 amino acids. In DNA form, the CDR3 reads TGCGCCAGCAGCCAGTCAGAGACAACCACAGATACGCAGTATTTT. This codes for CASSQSETTTDTQYF.

V is TRBV5-1 and J is TRBJ1-1, with D hard to call. Germline-derived CDR1 and CDR2 are SGHRS and YFSETQ. The CDR3 sequence is 14 residues long. The V end lost 3 bases, the J end lost 1 base, and 10 bases lay between the germline ends. The CDR3 protein is CASSSGRQNTEAFF. Written as DNA, the CDR3 is TGCGCCAGCAGCTCCGGACGACAGAACACTGAAGCTTTCTTT.

This chain connects TRBV27 to TRBJ2-3; D tentatively fits TRBD1 or TRBD2 (6 bases each). Germline CDR1 is MNHEY and CDR2 is SMNVEV (reference sequence). This CDR3 spans 15 amino acids. Trimming left V 1 base short and J 1 base short, with 9 bases between. The CDR3 loop is CASSLWGAGTDTQYF. The CDR3 bases are TGTGCCAGCAGTTTATGGGGGGCAGGCACAGATACGCAGTATTTT.

On this clone itself: The sample contains more than one DNA sequence encoding this CDR3. The CDR3 spells CASSLGNNQPQHF. The CDR3 DNA reads TGTGCCAGCAGCTTGGGCAACAATCAGCCCCAGCATTTT. V is TRBV5-6 and J is TRBJ1-5; no clear D. This CDR3 is built from 13 residues. Trimming took off 0 bases at V and 3 bases at J, with 4 bases between the two ends. Germline V gene lookup returns CDR1 SGHDT and CDR2 YYEEEE.

V and J are TRBV7-8 and TRBJ2-2; D unresolved. Germline-derived CDR1 and CDR2 are SGHVS and FQNEAQ. The CDR3 contains 11 residues. V lost 3 bases and J 7 bases, leaving 3 bases between the germline ends. CDR3 coding DNA: TGTGCCAGCAGCTTCGTCGGGGAGCTGTTTTTT. Protein sequence: CASSFVGELFF.

The chain joins TRBV30 to TRBJ1-1; 7 bases map to TRBD1. The CDR3 is 14 residues long. After removal of 4 bases from V and 0 bases from J, the junction contained 5 bases not matched to a gene. Per the germline V gene, CDR1 is GTSNPN and CDR2 is SVGIG (reference sequence). CDR3 in DNA: TGTGCCTGGAACATTGGACAGGTGAACACTGAAGCTTTCTTT. Protein product: CAWNIGQVNTEAFF.

This clone is medium-sized (0.01 to 0.1%) within its sample. V gene TRBV11-2 combines with J gene TRBJ1-5; D call uncertain. Germline V gene data show CDR1 as SGHAT and CDR2 as FQNNGV. Between the trimmed V and J ends, which lost 0 bases and 8 bases, there was a span of 14 bases. The CDR3 has 15 residues. Here the CDR3 DNA reads TGTGCCAGCAGCTTAGATATTATGGGTATGGAGCCCCAGCATTTT. This translates into CASSLDIMGMEPQHF.

In its sample, this clone was seen a few times. This chain connects TRBV6-5 to TRBJ1-2; unclear D gene. The CDR3 is 11 amino acids. Germline assignment: CDR1 MNHEY and CDR2 SVGAGI. V lost 4 bases and J 7 bases, leaving 7 bases between the germline ends. The DNA of the CDR3 is TGTGCCAGCAGTTCCTCGGGTGGCTACACCTTC. It specifies CASSSSGGYTF.

This clone was picked up one time. The chain has TRBV29-1 and TRBJ2-2, with D perhaps TRBD1 (5 bases). V was clipped by 4 bases and J by 0 bases, with 12 bases between them. Germline values: CDR1 SQVTM, CDR2 ANQGSEA. The CDR3 contains 15 residues. Here the CDR3 reads CSVAGHQTNTGELFF. CDR3 DNA: TGCAGCGTTGCCGGACACCAAACGAACACCGGGGAGCTGTTTTTT.

CDR3 DNA sequence: TGTGCCAGCAGTCGGAGCGGGTCAAACTATGGCTACACCTTC. Protein: CASSRSGSNYGYTF. This chain uses TRBV2 with TRBJ1-2, with D unresolved. There are 14 residues in the CDR3. Germline lookup yields CDR1 SNHLY and CDR2 FYNNEI. V gave up 5 bases and J gave up 2 bases, with 12 bases separating them.

The genes are TRBV30 and TRBJ1-4; tentatively, D is TRBD1 (5 bases). V was trimmed by 4 bases and J by 5 bases, leaving 17 bases between them. The germline V gene encodes CDR1 GTSNPN and CDR2 SVGIG (reference sequence). CDR3 length equals 15 residues. The CDR3 sequence: CAWNGGVASNEKLFF. CDR3 nucleotide sequence: TGTGCCTGGAATGGAGGGGTCGCTTCGAATGAAAAACTGTTTTTT.

The J gene is TRBJ2-3, the V gene TRBV2; TRBD2 aligns across 7 bases. In germline, CDR1 is SNHLY, CDR2 FYNNEI. The CDR3 is 15 amino acids. V lost 6 bases, J lost 1 base, and 7 bases stayed unmatched. CDR3 in amino acids: CASRNVRGGTDTQYF. In nucleotides, the CDR3 is TGTGCCAGCAGAAACGTCCGGGGGGGCACAGATACGCAGTATTTT.

The CDR3 DNA is TGTGCCACCAGCAGGGGGGAGGGGGGCCAGTACTTC. Translation: CATSRGEGGQYF. The chain combines TRBV15 with TRBJ2-7; D is perhaps TRBD2 (7 bases). The CDR3 extends over 12 amino acids. Per germline, CDR1 LNHNV and CDR2 YYDKDF (reference sequence). V was cut by 3 bases and J by 10 bases, with 13 bases left in between.

In this sample, this clone turned up a few times. The V gene is TRBV29-1, the J gene TRBJ1-1, with unresolved D. The CDR3 has 12 residues. Trimming pared 7 bases from V and 4 bases from J, leaving 13 bases between. CDR1 is SQVTM and CDR2 is ANQGSEA in the germline V gene. The CDR3 loop is CSADQWGTEAFF. DNA for the CDR3: TGCAGCGCCGACCAGTGGGGCACTGAAGCTTTCTTT.